This TCR beta chain was retrieved from a study of cytomegalovirus exposure and HLA in healthy donors. V lost 4 bases to trimming and J lost 6 bases, with 3 bases between them. Germline V gene lookup returns CDR1 LNHDA and CDR2 SQIVND (reference sequence). CDR3 length: 11 amino acids. In the PCR, 60 Vbeta and 13 Jbeta primers were used. TCRdb's table, derived via immunoSEQ multiplex PCR, lists solely in-frame clones and lacks some. The table includes about 100,000 clones, around 80% detected once. In regard to this clone: In the same sample, other DNA sequences code for this CDR3.

V usage is TRBV19 and J usage is TRBJ2-2; D not certain. The sample consisted of PBMCs. The sequence came from a woman in her thirties or forties in good health and CMV-seronegative. CDR3 in amino acids: CASSSAGELFF. CDR3 in DNA: TGTGCCAGTAGTAGCGCCGGGGAGCTGTTTTTT.